These 23 T cell receptor beta chains share one sample of origin, sequenced in a study of cytomegalovirus exposure and HLA in healthy donors. This PCR relied on a set of 60 Vbeta primers and 13 Jbeta primers. Produced via immunoSEQ multiplex PCR; TCRdb's table is partial and in-frame only. The sample shows 130,000 or so clones, 75% to 90% of them seen only once. The sequenced sample was PBMCs. The source is a man aged 40-49 years in good health and CMV-seronegative.

J is TRBJ2-1 and V is TRBV5-4, with D possibly TRBD1 on 6 matching bases. V lost 0 bases, J lost 0 bases, and 10 bases lay in between. Germline values: CDR1 SGHNT, CDR2 YYREEE (reference sequence). The CDR3 sequence is 16 residues long. The CDR3 here is CASSLDQGISYNEQFF. The CDR3 DNA sequence: TGTGCCAGCAGCTTGGATCAGGGGATCTCCTACAATGAGCAGTTCTTC. The entire variable domain, with the rest obtained from reference TRBV5-4 and TRBJ2-1, is as follows: ETGVTQSPTHLIKTRGQQVTLRCSSQSGHNTVSWYQQALGQGPQFIFQYYREEENGRGNFPPRFSGLQFPNYSSELNVNALELDDSALYLCASSLDQGISYNEQFFGPGTRLTVL.

CDR3 amino acids: CASSFRTSGGTDTQYF. DNA for the CDR3: TGTGCCAGCAGCTTTAGGACTAGCGGGGGGACGGATACGCAGTATTTT. The rearrangement uses TRBV5-4 and TRBJ2-3; 14 bases are shared with TRBD2. Trimming took 2 bases from V and 6 from J; bases not matched to a gene: 5. The germline V gene encodes CDR1 SGHNT and CDR2 YYREEE (reference sequence). There are 16 residues in the CDR3.

The gene calls are TRBV28 and TRBJ2-5; TRBD2 might be the D (6 bases). Germline V lookup: CDR1 MDHEN, CDR2 SYDVKM. V lost 5 bases and J lost 5, with 15 bases in between. This CDR3 is 14 amino acids long. The CDR3 spells CASSQDGGGETQYF. The DNA of the CDR3 is TGTGCCAGCAGTCAGGACGGGGGTGGGGAGACCCAGTACTTC.

This clone has more than one count but fewer than ten. The chain is built from TRBV7-2 and TRBJ2-5, with 12 bases fitting TRBD2. This CDR3 spans 16 amino acids. J gave up 5 bases and V 6 bases, and 10 bases lay outside the gene matches. CDR1 is SGHTA, CDR2 FQGNSA, per germline. The CDR3 DNA follows: TGTGCCAGCAGGTCACTAGCGGGGGGCCTCACGGAGACCCAGTACTTC. Translated: CASRSLAGGLTETQYF.

The rearrangement links TRBV9 to TRBJ2-7; 9 nucleotides line up with TRBD1. Per germline, CDR1 SGDLS and CDR2 YYNGEE. Germline trimming cut 2 bases from V and 3 bases from J; bases unmatched to any gene: 6. This CDR3 spans 15 amino acids. CDR3 amino acids: CASSVRTGQGYEQYF. The CDR3, as DNA: TGTGCCAGCAGCGTCCGAACGGGACAGGGCTACGAGCAGTACTTC.

The chain couples TRBV30 to TRBJ2-5, with 7 bases fitting TRBD1. Germline values: CDR1 GTSNPN, CDR2 SVGIG (reference sequence). After removal of 3 bases from V and 5 bases from J, the junction contained 6 bases not matched to a gene. CDR3 length: 13 amino acids. The CDR3 nucleotides are TGTGCCTGGAGCCCACAGGGGTTGGAGACCCAGTACTTC. Its protein is CAWSPQGLETQYF.

The chain links TRBV19 to TRBJ2-2; perhaps TRBD2 as D (5 bases). The germline CDR1 and CDR2 sequences are LNHDA and SQIVND (reference sequence). V was clipped by 7 bases and J by 4 bases, with 16 bases between them. CDR3 length: 15 residues. The CDR3 region is CASKPGFGSTGELFF. The CDR3 nucleotides read TGTGCCAGTAAGCCGGGATTCGGTAGCACCGGGGAGCTGTTTTTT.

The chain has TRBV9 and TRBJ2-1, with 10 positions matching TRBD2. The junction had 4 bases not matched to a gene; V was cut back by 0 bases and J by 4 bases. CDR3 length equals 16 residues. The germline CDR1 and CDR2 sequences are SGDLS and YYNGEE. DNA of the CDR3: TGTGCCAGCAGCGTAGTAGCGGGGGGAGGATACAATGAGCAGTTCTTC. Translating gives CASSVVAGGGYNEQFF.

The V call is TRBV7-6, the J call TRBJ2-7, with 11 positions matching TRBD2. J was trimmed by 7 bases and V by 5 bases; bases with no gene match: 10. Germline loops: CDR1 SGHVS, CDR2 FNYEAQ. This CDR3 region has 15 residues. As DNA, the CDR3 is TGTGCCAGCAGCCCGCGACTAGCGGGACGTTGGGAGCAGTACTTC. Translated, it gives CASSPRLAGRWEQYF.

This clone turned up a few times. V and J are TRBV10-3 and TRBJ1-3; 7 bases line up with TRBD1. Unmatched junction bases numbered 15, after V lost 7 bases and J lost 0 bases. In germline, CDR1 is ENHRY, CDR2 SYGVKD. The CDR3 consists of 18 residues. In DNA form, the CDR3 reads TGTGCCATCAAGACAACAGGGGTAGGAGGGATCTCTGGAAACACCATATATTTT. It specifies CAIKTTGVGGISGNTIYF.

The rearrangement joins TRBV29-1 to TRBJ1-2; no clear D gene. Germline CDR1 and CDR2: SQVTM and ANQGSEA. Deletions cut 0 bases from V and 8 bases from J, with 10 bases between. This CDR3 contains 12 residues. The CDR3 loop reads CSVEEGQLGYTF. CDR3 nucleotide sequence: TGCAGCGTTGAAGAGGGCCAGCTCGGCTACACCTTC.

This chain links TRBV19 with TRBJ2-7; D is perhaps TRBD2 (6 bases). V dropped 5 bases and J dropped 5 bases, with 19 bases sitting between them. The CDR3 extends over 15 amino acids. Germline lookup yields CDR1 LNHDA and CDR2 SQIVND (reference sequence). The CDR3 sequence is CASSDFGGPGDEQYF. As DNA, the CDR3 is TGTGCCAGTAGTGACTTCGGAGGGCCTGGGGACGAGCAGTACTTC.

The chain is built from TRBV4-3 and TRBJ1-1; weak D call: TRBD1 (6 bases). There are 15 residues in the CDR3. V shed 0 bases and J shed 10 bases, with 18 bases lying between them. The germline V gene encodes CDR1 LGHNA and CDR2 YSLEER. DNA for the CDR3: TGCGCCAGCAGCCAAGAGGGACAAAGAAGGGTGAGAGCTTTCTTT. Translated, it gives CASSQEGQRRVRAFF.

The chain is built from TRBV7-9 and TRBJ2-1; a weak D match, TRBD2 (5 bases). The V and J ends lost 5 bases and 5 bases respectively, with 13 bases between them. The CDR3 runs 14 residues. Germline loops: CDR1 SEHNR, CDR2 FQNEAQ (reference sequence). CDR3 protein: CASSNGLVNNEQFF. CDR3 nucleotide sequence: TGTGCCAGCAGCAACGGACTGGTGAACAATGAGCAGTTCTTC. Based on the CDR3 plus reference TRBV7-9 and TRBJ2-1, the full variable domain is DTGVSQNPRHKITKRGQNVTFRCDPISEHNRLYWYRQTLGQGPEFLTYFQNEAQLEKSRLLSDRFSAERPKGSFSTLEIQRTEQGDSAMYLCASSNGLVNNEQFFGPGTRLTVL.

The table lists this clone with a few counts. This chain uses TRBV4-1 with TRBJ2-5; 9 bases align to TRBD1. The J segment lost 5 bases and the V segment lost 2 bases, leaving 3 bases of the junction unmatched. The germline gives CDR1 MGHRA, CDR2 YSYEKL. The CDR3 contains 14 residues. The CDR3 loop is CASSQTGGLETQYF. CDR3 bases: TGCGCCAGCAGCCAAACAGGGGGCTTGGAGACCCAGTACTTC.

The chain recombines TRBV6-5 with TRBJ2-2; tentative D call: TRBD1 (6 bases). Trimming cost V 11 bases and J 4 bases, with 11 bases left between them. The CDR3 sequence is 12 residues long. Germline V gene lookup returns CDR1 MNHEY and CDR2 SVGAGI. The CDR3 DNA reads TGTGCCTCCCAGGGGAGCACCGGGGAGCTGTTTTTT. This sequence encodes CASQGSTGELFF.

The chain couples TRBV7-3 to TRBJ2-2, with 13 bases aligning to TRBD2. Looked up from germline, CDR1 is SGHTA and CDR2 is FQGTGA. The trim removed 5 bases at V and 3 bases at J, leaving 6 bases unmatched. CDR3 size: 17 residues. The CDR3 DNA sequence: TGTGCCAGCAGCGCGAGACTAGCGGGGGGTGACACCGGGGAGCTGTTTTTT. This gives the protein CASSARLAGGDTGELFF.

With regard to this clone: Different DNA sequences within this sample yield the same CDR3. This sequence joins TRBV19 and TRBJ2-7, with D perhaps matching TRBD1 (7 bases). The CDR3 sequence is 14 residues long. V was pared by 3 bases and J by 2 bases, with 11 bases between. CDR1 is LNHDA, CDR2 SQIVND, per germline (reference sequence). In DNA, the CDR3 is TGTGCCAGTAGTATCCAGGGGGGAACCTACGAGCAGTACTTC. Translation: CASSIQGGTYEQYF.

Details on this clone: Its ends do not fully match the called genes, so a read error is possible. The CDR3 loop reads CASSPNSYQPQHF. CDR3 DNA: TGTGCCAGCAGCCCGAATAGCTATCAGCCCCAGCATTTT. The chain has TRBV9 and TRBJ1-5, with D unclear. Germline lookup yields CDR1 SGDLS and CDR2 YYNGEE. The CDR3 is 13 residues long.

This chain uses TRBV4-3 with TRBJ2-3; D is ambiguous. Trimming left V 0 bases short and J 4 bases short, with 8 bases between. CDR1 LGHNA and CDR2 YSLEER come from the germline V gene. The CDR3 has 14 residues. DNA for the CDR3: TGCGCCAGCAGCCAAGAGGGCCCCCCAGATACGCAGTATTTT. It yields the protein CASSQEGPPDTQYF.

V gene TRBV25-1 combines with J gene TRBJ1-1; D is possibly TRBD1 (6 bases). Trimming shortened V by 3 bases and J by 1 base, and 12 bases separated the two germline ends. The CDR3 totals 15 residues. Germline CDR1 is MGHDK and CDR2 is SYGVNS. CDR3 loop: CASSEFAGANTEAFF. The CDR3 DNA follows: TGTGCCAGCAGTGAGTTCGCAGGGGCGAACACTGAAGCTTTCTTT.

The chain combines TRBV29-1 with TRBJ2-1; D perhaps matches TRBD1 (6 bases). The germline V and J ends were trimmed by 5 bases and 4 bases, with 9 bases remaining between them. CDR3 length: 12 amino acids. CDR1 is SQVTM and CDR2 is ANQGSEA in the germline V gene. CDR3 coding DNA: TGCAGCGTTCATGGACAGTACAATGAGCAGTTCTTC. Protein sequence: CSVHGQYNEQFF.

This sequence joins TRBV11-2 and TRBJ1-4, with 10 nucleotides matching TRBD1. The germline V gene has CDR1 SGHAT and CDR2 FQNNGV. This CDR3 comprises 14 residues. Trimming cost V 5 bases and J 6 bases; bases outside gene matches: 3. The CDR3 sequence: CASSRTGGDEKLFF. Here the CDR3 DNA reads TGTGCCAGCAGCCGGACAGGGGGGGATGAAAAACTGTTTTTT.